This is a list of T cell receptor beta chains from one sample in a study of molecular identifiers for immune sequencing clone quantification. TCRdb reanalysed the PCR reads using MiXCR and keeps one entry per CDR3 protein. This sample has some 320,000 distinct CDR3 sequences, with 20% to 25% found just once. Sequencing used naive CD8+ T cells from blood, with Jurkat cell RNA spiked in. The receptor set was obtained from a human donor in good health. Some libraries in this study had Jurkat cell RNA spiked in. Each CDR3 is given with its conserved first and last residue. The order of the fields is J gene, CDR3 length, D gene, V gene, clone size, CDR3 protein, CDR3 DNA. The D gene is left open where the match is weak. Rows may omit the clone size; those that give it use once, few, many or a size class.

j_call: TRBJ2-2; cdr3_length: 16; d_call: TRBD2; v_call: TRBV9; clone_size: few; cdr3_aa: CASTPFHGGGTGELFF; cdr3_nt: TGTGCCAGCACCCCCTTCCACGGGGGGGGGACCGGGGAGCTGTTTTTT
j_call: TRBJ2-7; cdr3_length: 15; d_call: TRBD2; v_call: TRBV13; clone_size: many; cdr3_aa: CASSLAGGGSGEQYF; cdr3_nt: TGTGCCAGCAGCTTAGCCGGCGGGGGATCGGGGGAGCAGTACTTC
j_call: TRBJ2-3; cdr3_length: 13; d_call: .; v_call: TRBV5-1; clone_size: many; cdr3_aa: CASSAVSTDTQYF; cdr3_nt: TGCGCCAGCAGCGCCGTTAGCACAGATACGCAGTATTTT
j_call: TRBJ2-1; cdr3_length: 11; d_call: .; v_call: TRBV29-1; clone_size: many; cdr3_aa: CSVEKEGEQFF; cdr3_nt: TGCAGCGTTGAAAAGGAAGGTGAGCAGTTCTTC
j_call: TRBJ2-3; cdr3_length: 13; d_call: TRBD2; v_call: TRBV5-1; clone_size: few; cdr3_aa: CASSLSGGGPEYF; cdr3_nt: TGCGCCAGCAGCTTGTCCGGCGGGGGGCCGGAGTATTTT
j_call: TRBJ2-7; cdr3_length: 14; d_call: .; v_call: TRBV5-6; clone_size: many; cdr3_aa: CASSLQGGTHEQYF; cdr3_nt: TGTGCCAGCAGCTTGCAGGGTGGGACCCACGAGCAGTACTTC
j_call: TRBJ2-7; cdr3_length: 12; d_call: .; v_call: TRBV10-3; clone_size: many; cdr3_aa: CAISAGSYEQYF; cdr3_nt: TGTGCCATCAGTGCGGGGTCCTACGAGCAGTACTTC
j_call: TRBJ1-5; cdr3_length: 15; d_call: .; v_call: TRBV6-2/TRBV6-3; clone_size: many; cdr3_aa: CASSLLRQGNQPQHF; cdr3_nt: TGTGCCAGCAGTTTGTTAAGACAGGGCAATCAGCCCCAGCATTTT
j_call: TRBJ2-7; cdr3_length: 14; d_call: TRBD1; v_call: TRBV4-1; clone_size: many; cdr3_aa: CASSQGTGGDEQYF; cdr3_nt: TGCGCCAGCAGCCAAGGGACAGGGGGAGACGAGCAGTACTTC
j_call: TRBJ2-7; cdr3_length: 13; d_call: .; v_call: TRBV3-1; clone_size: many; cdr3_aa: CASSPEGDDEQYF; cdr3_nt: TGTGCCAGCAGCCCGGAGGGGGACGACGAGCAGTACTTC
j_call: TRBJ2-7; cdr3_length: 19; d_call: TRBD2; v_call: TRBV11-2; clone_size: .; cdr3_aa: CASSLDYFWGTSGSYEQYF; cdr3_nt: TGTGCCAGCAGCTTAGATTATTTCTGGGGGACTAGCGGTTCCTACGAGCAGTACTTC
j_call: TRBJ2-2; cdr3_length: 13; d_call: .; v_call: TRBV29-1; clone_size: many; cdr3_aa: CSVVGLNTGELFF; cdr3_nt: TGCAGCGTGGTGGGCCTGAACACCGGGGAGCTGTTTTTT
j_call: TRBJ1-4; cdr3_length: 15; d_call: .; v_call: TRBV6-5; clone_size: many; cdr3_aa: CASSYRGRANEKLFF; cdr3_nt: TGTGCCAGCAGTTACCGGGGCCGAGCTAATGAAAAACTGTTTTTT
j_call: TRBJ2-1; cdr3_length: 15; d_call: TRBD2; v_call: TRBV19; clone_size: many; cdr3_aa: CASSMVAGGYNEQFF; cdr3_nt: TGTGCCAGTAGTATGGTAGCGGGGGGTTACAATGAGCAGTTCTTC
j_call: TRBJ1-1; cdr3_length: 11; d_call: .; v_call: TRBV29-1; clone_size: many; cdr3_aa: CSVFQGTEAFF; cdr3_nt: TGCAGCGTCTTTCAAGGCACTGAAGCTTTCTTT
j_call: TRBJ2-3; cdr3_length: 16; d_call: TRBD2; v_call: TRBV20-1; clone_size: many; cdr3_aa: CSAKVAGGLTTDTQYF; cdr3_nt: TGCAGTGCTAAAGTAGCGGGGGGCCTTACCACAGATACGCAGTATTTT
j_call: TRBJ2-7; cdr3_length: 15; d_call: .; v_call: TRBV12-3/TRBV12-4; clone_size: few; cdr3_aa: CASRNSGTWGYEQYF; cdr3_nt: TGTGCCAGCAGAAACTCCGGGACATGGGGTTACGAGCAGTACTTC
j_call: TRBJ1-1; cdr3_length: 14; d_call: .; v_call: TRBV6-4; clone_size: .; cdr3_aa: CASTSSWGDTEAFF; cdr3_nt: TGTGCCAGCACCTCGTCCTGGGGAGATACTGAAGCTTTCTTT
j_call: TRBJ1-1; cdr3_length: 17; d_call: .; v_call: TRBV3-1; clone_size: many; cdr3_aa: CASSQDIGLPRGTEAFF; cdr3_nt: TGTGCCAGCAGCCAAGATATTGGGCTTCCCCGGGGCACTGAAGCTTTCTTT
j_call: TRBJ1-5; cdr3_length: 17; d_call: TRBD1; v_call: TRBV19; clone_size: .; cdr3_aa: CASSMQPGQDDVRPQHF; cdr3_nt: TGTGCCAGTAGTATGCAACCCGGACAGGACGATGTGCGGCCCCAGCATTTT